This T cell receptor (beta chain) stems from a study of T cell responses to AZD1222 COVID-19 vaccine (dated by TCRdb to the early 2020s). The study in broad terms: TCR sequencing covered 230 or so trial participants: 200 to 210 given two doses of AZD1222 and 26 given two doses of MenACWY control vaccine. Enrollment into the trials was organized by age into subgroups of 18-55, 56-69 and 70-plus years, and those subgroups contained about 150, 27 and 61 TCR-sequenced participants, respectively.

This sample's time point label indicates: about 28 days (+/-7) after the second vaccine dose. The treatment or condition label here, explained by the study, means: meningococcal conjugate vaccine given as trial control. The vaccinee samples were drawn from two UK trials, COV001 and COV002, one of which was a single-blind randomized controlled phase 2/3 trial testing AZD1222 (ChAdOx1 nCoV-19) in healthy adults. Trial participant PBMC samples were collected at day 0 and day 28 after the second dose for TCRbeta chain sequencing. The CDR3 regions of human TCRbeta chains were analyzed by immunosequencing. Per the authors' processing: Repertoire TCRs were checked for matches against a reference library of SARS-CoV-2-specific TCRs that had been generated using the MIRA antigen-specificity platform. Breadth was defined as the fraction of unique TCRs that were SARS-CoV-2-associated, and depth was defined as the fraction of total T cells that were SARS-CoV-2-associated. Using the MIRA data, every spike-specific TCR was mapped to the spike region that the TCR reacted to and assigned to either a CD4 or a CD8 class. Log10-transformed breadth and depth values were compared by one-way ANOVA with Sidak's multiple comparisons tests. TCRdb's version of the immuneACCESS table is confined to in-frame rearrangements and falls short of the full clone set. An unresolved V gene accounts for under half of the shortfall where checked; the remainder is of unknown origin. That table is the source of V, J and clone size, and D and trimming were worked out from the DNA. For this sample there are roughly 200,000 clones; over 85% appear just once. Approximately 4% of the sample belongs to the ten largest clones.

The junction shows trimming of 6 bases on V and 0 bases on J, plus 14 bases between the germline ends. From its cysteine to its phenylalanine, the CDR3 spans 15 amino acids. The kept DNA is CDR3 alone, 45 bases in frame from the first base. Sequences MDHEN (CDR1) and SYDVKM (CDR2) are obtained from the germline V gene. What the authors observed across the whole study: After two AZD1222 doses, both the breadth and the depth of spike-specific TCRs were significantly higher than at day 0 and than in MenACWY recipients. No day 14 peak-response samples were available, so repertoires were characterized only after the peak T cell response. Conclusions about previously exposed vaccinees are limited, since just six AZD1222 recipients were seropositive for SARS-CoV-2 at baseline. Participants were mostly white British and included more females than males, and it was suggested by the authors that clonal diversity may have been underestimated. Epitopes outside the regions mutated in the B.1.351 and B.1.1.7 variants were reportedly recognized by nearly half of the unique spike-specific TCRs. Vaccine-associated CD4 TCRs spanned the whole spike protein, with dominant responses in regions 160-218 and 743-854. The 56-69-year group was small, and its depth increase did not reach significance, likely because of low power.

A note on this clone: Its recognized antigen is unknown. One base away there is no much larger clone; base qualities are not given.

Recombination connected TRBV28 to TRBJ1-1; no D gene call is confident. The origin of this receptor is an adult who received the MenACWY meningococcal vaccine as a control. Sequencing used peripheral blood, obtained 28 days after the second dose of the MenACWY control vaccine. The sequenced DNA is TGTGCCAGCAGCCCATCGAGGGCGGTGAACACTGAAGCTTTCTTT. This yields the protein CASSPSRAVNTEAFF.